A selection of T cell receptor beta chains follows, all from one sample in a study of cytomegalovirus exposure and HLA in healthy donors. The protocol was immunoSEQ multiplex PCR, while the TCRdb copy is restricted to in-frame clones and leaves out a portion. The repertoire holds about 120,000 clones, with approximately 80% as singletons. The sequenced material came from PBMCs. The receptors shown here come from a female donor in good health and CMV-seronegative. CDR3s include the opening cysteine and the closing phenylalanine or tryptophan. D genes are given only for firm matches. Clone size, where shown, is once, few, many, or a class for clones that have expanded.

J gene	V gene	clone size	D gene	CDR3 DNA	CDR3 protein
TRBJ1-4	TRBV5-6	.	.	TGTGCCAGCAGCTTGGCCGGGGGTAGAGAAAAACTGTTTTTT	CASSLAGGREKLFF
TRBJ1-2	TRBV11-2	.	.	TGTGCCAGCAGCCCCACCGGGTATGGCTACACCTTC	CASSPTGYGYTF
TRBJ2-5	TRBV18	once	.	TGTGCCAGCTCACCATCCTCAGGGGAGACCCAGTACTTC	CASSPSSGETQYF
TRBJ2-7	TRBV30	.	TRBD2	TGTGCCTGGAGTGTACGGGGGGACGGCGAGCAGTACTTC	CAWSVRGDGEQYF
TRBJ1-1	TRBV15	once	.	TGTGCCACCAGCACCGGATTCGGGGGTGGCACTGAAGCTTTCTTT	CATSTGFGGGTEAFF
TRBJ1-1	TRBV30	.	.	TGTGCCTGGAAAGGGGGAGTAGGGACTGAAGCTTTCTTT	CAWKGGVGTEAFF
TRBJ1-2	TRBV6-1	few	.	TGTGCCAGCAGTGGGAGTCCGGGCTATGGCTACACCTTC	CASSGSPGYGYTF
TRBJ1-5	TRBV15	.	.	TGTGCCACCAGCAGAGAGAGTTCCACTTTCCGGAATCAGCCCCAGCATTTT	CATSRESSTFRNQPQHF
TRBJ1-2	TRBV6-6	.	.	TGTGCCAGCGAAGTTCCAGGAACAGCCTATGGCTACACCTTC	CASEVPGTAYGYTF
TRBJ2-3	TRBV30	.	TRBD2	TGTGCCTGGACCTATGGACTAGCGGGGAGCACAGATACGCAGTATTTT	CAWTYGLAGSTDTQYF
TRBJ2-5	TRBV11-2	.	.	TGTGCCAGCAGCTTAATCGGGGGGCCCGGGGAGACCCAGTACTTC	CASSLIGGPGETQYF
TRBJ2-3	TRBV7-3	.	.	TGTGCCAGCAGCTTGACAGCCGGCACAGATACGCAGTATTTT	CASSLTAGTDTQYF
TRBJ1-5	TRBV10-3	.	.	TGTGCCATCAGGGACAGCCTCAATCAGCCCCAGCATTTT	CAIRDSLNQPQHF
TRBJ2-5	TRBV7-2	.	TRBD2	TGTGCCAGCAGCTTGGTCGGGGGGGCGGGAGAGACCCAGTACTTC	CASSLVGGAGETQYF
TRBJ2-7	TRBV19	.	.	TGTGCCACCGCGACTACAGGGCGTAGCTCCTACGAGCAGTACTTC	CATATTGRSSYEQYF
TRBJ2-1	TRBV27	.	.	TGTGCCAGCAGTTTATCGGGGGGGGACACTTACAATGAGCAGTTCTTC	CASSLSGGDTYNEQFF
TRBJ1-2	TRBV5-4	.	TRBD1	TGTGCCAGCAGCTTGCCAGGGGGAAATGGCTACACCTTC	CASSLPGGNGYTF
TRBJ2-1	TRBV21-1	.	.	TGTGCCAGCAGCAACCTTGGCAGGCCGCAGTTCTTC	CASSNLGRPQFF
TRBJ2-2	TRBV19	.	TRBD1	TGTGCCAGTAGTATTAGGATGGGGACAGGTAACACCGGGGAGCTGTTTTTT	CASSIRMGTGNTGELFF
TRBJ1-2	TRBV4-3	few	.	TGCGCCAGCAGCCAAGATGCGGCTAACTATGGCTACACCTTC	CASSQDAANYGYTF
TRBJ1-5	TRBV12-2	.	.	TGTGCAAGTCGTCCTCAGGGTTCCAGCAATCAGCCCCAGCATTTT	CASRPQGSSNQPQHF
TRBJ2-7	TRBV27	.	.	TGTGCCAGCAGTTTATCGGCCAGGTACTCCTACGAGCAGTACTTC	CASSLSARYSYEQYF
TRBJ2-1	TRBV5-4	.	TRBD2	TGTGCCAGCAGCTTACTAGCGGGGGGCATGATCAATGAGCAGTTCTTC	CASSLLAGGMINEQFF
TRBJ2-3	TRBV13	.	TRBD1	TGTGCCAGCAGCGCCTCCCCGGGACAGGGGCCCGCCGGGGAGCAGTATTTT	CASSASPGQGPAGEQYF
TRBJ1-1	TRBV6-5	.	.	TGTGCCAGCAGTTACGGTGGACAGATGAACACTGAAGCTTTCTTT	CASSYGGQMNTEAFF
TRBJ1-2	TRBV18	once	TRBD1	TGTGCCAGCTCACCGTCCGGGACAGGGGCTGGCTACACCTTC	CASSPSGTGAGYTF
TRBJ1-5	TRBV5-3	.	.	TGTGCCGGCCGGAGAGGGCGGGGACAGCCCCAGCATTTT	CAGRRGRGQPQHF
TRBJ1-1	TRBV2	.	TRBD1	TGTGCCAGCAGCCGGGACAGGGTTGACACTGAAGCTTTCTTT	CASSRDRVDTEAFF
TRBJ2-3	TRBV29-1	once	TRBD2	TGCAGCGTTGATAGCGGGGAGACAGATACGCAGTATTTT	CSVDSGETDTQYF
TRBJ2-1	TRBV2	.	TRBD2	TGTGCCGCCCGGGGGGTAGGCAATGAGCAGTTCTTC	CAARGVGNEQFF
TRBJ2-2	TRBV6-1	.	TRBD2	TGTGCCAGCAGTGAAATCCGGGGGGGCACCGGGGAGCTGTTTTTT	CASSEIRGGTGELFF
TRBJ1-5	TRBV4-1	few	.	TGCGCCAGCAGCCAAGATTTGGCTGGCAATCAGCCCCAGCATTTT	CASSQDLAGNQPQHF
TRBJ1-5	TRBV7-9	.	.	TGTTCCAGCACCGTTGGCAATCAGCCCCAGCATTTT	CSSTVGNQPQHF